The following is a T cell receptor (beta chain) sequence with its context. The data derive from a study of blood T cell repertoires in COVID-19. As for the study in general: COVID-19 samples, acute and convalescent, were from the United States, Italy and Spain.

CDR3 length: 14 amino acids. Germline CDR1 reads KGHSH; CDR2 reads LQKENI. V lost 5 bases and J 9 bases, leaving 17 bases between the germline ends. Methods used by the authors: Counts of nucleated cells, estimated from reference gene primer amplification, were obtained. The table came from immunoSEQ multiplex PCR; TCRdb's copy has only in-frame clones and leaves some out. The DNA gave D and trimming, while V, J and clone size come from that table. The sample has more than 150,000 clones, about 89% seen once. This receptor was obtained from a man aged 60 to 75 with acute or convalescent COVID-19. Sequencing was performed on peripheral blood. The rearrangement links TRBV18 to TRBJ1-3, with a tentative D call TRBD1 (6 bases). Written as DNA, the CDR3 is TGTGCCAGCTCAGGGGACATCTCGTCGAGCACCATATATTTT. Its translation: CASSGDISSSTIYF.